This T cell receptor (beta chain) was captured in a study of cytomegalovirus exposure and HLA in healthy donors. Libraries were prepared by immunoSEQ multiplex PCR; TCRdb keeps only in-frame clonotypes and omits some of them. The profile shows around 91,000 clones, approximately 95% of them singletons. Germline V gene sequence: CDR1 SGHRS, CDR2 YFSETQ. This CDR3 is 16 amino acids long. With 4 bases clipped from V and 0 bases from J, the junction kept 9 bases outside the gene matches. This TCR was recovered from a woman between 25 and 40 years old in good health and CMV-seropositive. This chain links TRBV5-1 with TRBJ2-7; 8 positions match TRBD1. The source material was PBMCs. CDR3 loop: CASSMTDRVPSYEQYF. The CDR3 nucleotides are TGCGCCAGCAGCATGACGGACAGGGTCCCCTCCTACGAGCAGTACTTC.